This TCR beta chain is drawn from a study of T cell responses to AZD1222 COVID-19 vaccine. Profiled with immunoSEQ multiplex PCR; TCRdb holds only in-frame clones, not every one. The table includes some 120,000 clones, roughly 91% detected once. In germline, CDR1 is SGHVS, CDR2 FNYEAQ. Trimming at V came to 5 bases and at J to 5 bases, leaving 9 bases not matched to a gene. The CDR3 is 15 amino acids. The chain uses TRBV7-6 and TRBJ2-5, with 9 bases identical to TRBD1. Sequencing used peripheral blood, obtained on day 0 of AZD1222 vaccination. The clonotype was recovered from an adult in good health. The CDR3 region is CASSAPGQGHETQYF. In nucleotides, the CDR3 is TGTGCCAGCAGCGCACCGGGACAGGGTCACGAGACCCAGTACTTC.